This entry lists 32 T cell receptor beta chains sequenced from one sample in a study of cytomegalovirus exposure and HLA in healthy donors. It was with 60 Vbeta and 13 Jbeta primers that the PCR ran. Sequencing was performed with immunoSEQ multiplex PCR; in TCRdb, only in-frame clones are kept and a portion is missing. This table has roughly 190,000 clones, roughly 76% appearing once. Source material: PBMCs. All receptors come from a woman aged 25 to 39 in good health and CMV-seropositive.

The chain combines TRBV5-1 with TRBJ2-7, with D maybe TRBD2 (5 bases). Germline-derived CDR1 and CDR2 are SGHRS and YFSETQ. Deletions cut 5 bases from V and 0 bases from J, with 9 bases between. The CDR3 length is 13 residues. The DNA of the CDR3 is TGCGCCAGCAGAGGACTGACCTCCTACGAGCAGTACTTC. Its translation: CASRGLTSYEQYF.

This clone has just one count. The rearrangement joins TRBV7-9 to TRBJ2-7; 11 positions match TRBD2. Trimming removed 5 bases from V and 1 base from J; junction bases left unmatched: 7. CDR3 length: 16 residues. The germline CDR1 and CDR2 sequences are SEHNR and FQNEAQ (reference sequence). CDR3 residues: CASSDVRTSGSYEQYF. The CDR3 DNA sequence: TGTGCCAGCAGCGATGTAAGGACTAGCGGGTCCTACGAGCAGTACTTC.

V is TRBV7-2 and J is TRBJ2-7; possible D gene TRBD1, 6 bases. V was clipped by 4 bases and J by 7 bases, with 14 bases between them. The CDR3 has 13 amino acids. Germline V gene data show CDR1 as SGHTA and CDR2 as FQGNSA. The CDR3 spells CASSSRQAGEQYF. CDR3 coding DNA: TGTGCCAGCAGCTCCAGACAGGCGGGTGAGCAGTACTTC.

The V call is TRBV6-5, the J call TRBJ1-4; D might be TRBD1 (5 bases). The CDR3 is 15 residues long. Germline V gives CDR1 MNHEY, CDR2 SVGAGI. V was cut by 0 bases and J by 7 bases, with 12 bases left in between. This chain's CDR3 is CASSYSTGGTEKLFF. The CDR3 bases are TGTGCCAGCAGTTACTCAACGGGAGGGACTGAAAAACTGTTTTTT.

The chain is built from TRBV27 and TRBJ2-3; possibly TRBD2 for D (6 bases). From germline, CDR1 is MNHEY and CDR2 SMNVEV (reference sequence). V was clipped by 2 bases and J by 4 bases, with 7 bases between them. The CDR3 spans 13 residues. The CDR3 sequence is CASSLAGSDTQYF. The CDR3 DNA sequence: TGTGCCAGCAGTTTAGCGGGGTCAGATACGCAGTATTTT.

The chain employs TRBV30 and TRBJ2-1; 7 nucleotides align to TRBD1. The CDR3 spans 12 residues. Germline V lookup: CDR1 GTSNPN, CDR2 SVGIG (reference sequence). Unmatched junction bases numbered 6, after V lost 5 bases and J lost 8 bases. Here the CDR3 reads CAWDREWDEQFF. The CDR3 DNA reads TGTGCCTGGGACAGGGAATGGGATGAGCAGTTCTTC.

The V call is TRBV5-1, the J call TRBJ2-7; D remains unclear. Germline CDR1 SGHRS, CDR2 YFSETQ. This CDR3 spans 14 amino acids. V lost 1 base and J lost 2, with 10 bases in between. Here the CDR3 reads CASSLNGRTYEQYF. CDR3 DNA: TGCGCCAGCAGCTTGAATGGCAGAACCTACGAGCAGTACTTC.

The genes are TRBV27 and TRBJ1-5; D not certain. Trimming took 4 bases from V and 10 from J, leaving 8 bases between them. Looked up from germline, CDR1 is MNHEY and CDR2 is SMNVEV (reference sequence). The CDR3 totals 11 residues. CDR3 sequence reads: CASSSFRPQHF. The CDR3 bases are TGTGCCAGCAGTTCGTTCCGTCCCCAGCATTTT.

This clone was counted between two and nine times. The rearrangement uses TRBV4-1 and TRBJ1-1; D ambiguous. V was pared by 1 base and J by 0 bases, with 9 bases between. The CDR3 length is 15 residues. Germline V gives CDR1 MGHRA, CDR2 YSYEKL. The CDR3, as DNA: TGCGCCAGCAGCCAAGCGCCCAGGCTGAACACTGAAGCTTTCTTT. This gives the protein CASSQAPRLNTEAFF.

This clone was seen more than once but under ten times. V and J are TRBV11-1 and TRBJ1-4; 8 positions agree with TRBD1. This CDR3 has 14 residues. CDR1 and CDR2 from the germline V gene are SGHAT and FQDESV (reference sequence). J was trimmed by 8 bases and V by 5 bases; bases with no gene match: 7. The CDR3 DNA follows: TGTGCCAGCAGCGGCGGACAGGGAGCAGAAAAACTGTTTTTT. Translating gives CASSGGQGAEKLFF. The full variable domain, its missing parts supplied by reference TRBV11-1 and TRBJ1-4, is EAEVAQSPRYKITEKSQAVAFWCDPISGHATLYWYRQILGQGPELLVQFQDESVVDDSQLPKDRFSAERLKGVDSTLKIQPAELGDSAMYLCASSGGQGAEKLFFGSGTQLSVL.

V and J are TRBV6-6 and TRBJ2-7; tentative D call: TRBD1 (8 bases). The CDR3 totals 14 residues. V was shortened by 5 bases and J by 3 bases, with 14 bases between the two germline ends. CDR1 and CDR2 (germline): MNHNY, SVGAGI (reference sequence). CDR3 in amino acids: CASSQTGGDYEQYF. CDR3 nucleotides: TGTGCCAGCAGTCAAACAGGGGGGGACTACGAGCAGTACTTC.

The chain links TRBV6-1 to TRBJ1-5; perhaps TRBD1 as D (6 bases). Germline values: CDR1 MNHNS, CDR2 SASEGT. This CDR3 comprises 14 residues. V shed 7 bases and J shed 9 bases, with 19 bases lying between them. The CDR3 sequence is CASTEETGGGPQHF. CDR3 nucleotide sequence: TGTGCCAGCACCGAAGAGACAGGTGGAGGGCCCCAGCATTTT.

The chain employs TRBV5-1 and TRBJ2-5; 14 nucleotides align to TRBD2. The CDR3 has 15 amino acids. Germline V gene data show CDR1 as SGHRS and CDR2 as YFSETQ. V dropped 4 bases and J dropped 4; count of bases not matched to a gene: 3. CDR3 DNA sequence: TGCGCCAGCAGCAATGGACTAGCGGGGGGAGAGACCCAGTACTTC. Its protein is CASSNGLAGGETQYF.

The genes are TRBV14 and TRBJ1-2; 7 nucleotides match TRBD1. The CDR3 extends over 17 amino acids. The V segment lost 4 bases and the J segment 2 bases; nucleotides outside the gene matches: 13. The germline V gene has CDR1 SGHDN and CDR2 FVKESK. CDR3 DNA sequence: TGTGCCAGCAGCCTACGACCCTCCCCCAGGGGGAACTATGGCTACACCTTC. Its translation: CASSLRPSPRGNYGYTF.

The CDR3 sequence is CASSPFLKLFF. DNA of the CDR3: TGTGCCAGCAGCCCGTTCTTAAAACTGTTTTTT. The chain employs TRBV28 and TRBJ1-4, with unresolved D. Germline V gene lookup returns CDR1 MDHEN and CDR2 SYDVKM. The CDR3 is 11 amino acids. Trimming left V 6 bases short and J 10 bases short, with 9 bases between. The full variable domain, with the rest looked up from reference TRBV28 and TRBJ1-4, is DVKVTQSSRYLVKRTGEKVFLECVQDMDHENMFWYRQDPGLGLRLIYFSYDVKMKEKGDIPEGYSVSREKKERFSLILESASTNQTSMYLCASSPFLKLFFGSGTQLSVL.

This clone has more than one count but fewer than ten. J is TRBJ2-7 and V is TRBV2; D is unresolved. Germline values: CDR1 SNHLY, CDR2 FYNNEI. With 2 bases removed from V and 3 bases from J, the gap between germline ends came to 2 bases. This CDR3 spans 11 amino acids. The chain's CDR3 is CASSEHYEQYF. CDR3 in DNA: TGTGCCAGCAGTGAACACTACGAGCAGTACTTC.

V usage is TRBV11-2 and J usage is TRBJ2-7, with 7 bases aligning to TRBD1. The J segment lost 3 bases and the V segment lost 6 bases, leaving 5 bases of the junction unmatched. Germline lookup yields CDR1 SGHAT and CDR2 FQNNGV. The CDR3 runs 13 residues. The CDR3 is CASSPGTDYEQYF. In DNA, the CDR3 is TGTGCCAGCAGTCCCGGGACAGACTACGAGCAGTACTTC.

The V call is TRBV19, the J call TRBJ1-2; 9 positions match TRBD1. Germline V gene lookup returns CDR1 LNHDA and CDR2 SQIVND (reference sequence). The ends lost 6 bases at V and 4 bases at J; junction bases unmatched: 6. The CDR3 length is 14 residues. CDR3 DNA sequence: TGTGCCAGTAGAGACAGGGGGAATGGCTATGGCTACACCTTC. This sequence encodes CASRDRGNGYGYTF.

The V gene is TRBV18, the J gene TRBJ2-3, with TRBD1 identical over 8 bases. The CDR3 spans 18 residues. Germline V gives CDR1 KGHSH, CDR2 LQKENI. J gave up 0 bases and V 3 bases, and 11 bases lay outside the gene matches. Here the CDR3 reads CASSPELFGTGSTDTQYF. CDR3 coding DNA: TGTGCCAGCTCACCCGAACTTTTCGGGACAGGTAGCACAGATACGCAGTATTTT.

J is TRBJ2-3 and V is TRBV5-1; weak D call: TRBD2 (6 bases). The germline gives CDR1 SGHRS, CDR2 YFSETQ. V dropped 0 bases and J dropped 0 bases, with 11 bases sitting between them. CDR3 length: 16 residues. The CDR3 sequence is CASSLVVAASTDTQYF. The CDR3 DNA reads as TGCGCCAGCAGCTTGGTCGTAGCGGCTAGCACAGATACGCAGTATTTT.

The rearrangement uses TRBV5-1 and TRBJ1-1; 7 bases are a match to TRBD1. The CDR3 spans 14 residues. Per germline, CDR1 SGHRS and CDR2 YFSETQ. V dropped 3 bases and J dropped 5; count of bases not matched to a gene: 7. The CDR3, as DNA: TGCGCCAGCAGCTCAGGACAGGCGGGGACTGAAGCTTTCTTT. Translation gives CASSSGQAGTEAFF. Full variable domain (missing parts from reference TRBV5-1 and TRBJ1-1): KAGVTQTPRYLIKTRGQQVTLSCSPISGHRSVSWYQQTPGQGLQFLFEYFSETQRNKGNFPGRFSGRQFSNSRSEMNVSTLELGDSALYLCASSSGQAGTEAFFGQGTRLTVV.

This chain uses TRBV5-4 with TRBJ2-7; D perhaps matches TRBD1 (5 bases). This CDR3 contains 13 residues. Looked up from germline, CDR1 is SGHNT and CDR2 is YYREEE (reference sequence). V lost 1 base to trimming and J lost 2 bases, with 7 bases between them. The CDR3 protein is CASSLTGTYEQYF. The CDR3 DNA sequence: TGTGCCAGCAGCTTGACAGGTACCTACGAGCAGTACTTC.

V usage is TRBV28 and J usage is TRBJ1-5; no clear D. This CDR3 is built from 17 residues. From germline, CDR1 is MDHEN and CDR2 SYDVKM. Between the trimmed V and J ends, which lost 2 bases and 0 bases, there was a span of 14 bases. The CDR3 region has the DNA TGTGCCAGCAGTTTACCTGTCGCGGGATATAGCAATCAGCCCCAGCATTTT. This codes for CASSLPVAGYSNQPQHF.

The J gene is TRBJ2-7, the V gene TRBV6-6; D call uncertain. The CDR3 length is 16 residues. V was shortened by 7 bases and J by 2 bases, with 21 bases between the two germline ends. Germline V gene sequence: CDR1 MNHNY, CDR2 SVGAGI (reference sequence). DNA for the CDR3: TGTGCCAGCACCGCGCGTGTTGCCCCTCTTACCTACGAGCAGTACTTC. Translating it yields CASTARVAPLTYEQYF.

The V call is TRBV7-6, the J call TRBJ2-7; possible D gene TRBD1, 7 bases. This CDR3 has 15 amino acids. V lost 6 bases and J 5 bases, leaving 20 bases between the germline ends. Germline V lookup: CDR1 SGHVS, CDR2 FNYEAQ. CDR3 residues: CASSPGGGGYDEQYF. The DNA for the CDR3 is TGTGCCAGCAGTCCAGGAGGAGGGGGCTACGACGAGCAGTACTTC.

This clone was detected once. The J gene is TRBJ1-2, the V gene TRBV9; 10 bases are a match to TRBD1. Germline CDR1 is SGDLS and CDR2 is YYNGEE. V shed 5 bases and J 4 bases; nucleotides not matched to a gene: 8. This CDR3 has 15 residues. CDR3 sequence: CASRKTGGSSYGYTF. CDR3 nucleotide sequence: TGTGCCAGCAGAAAGACAGGGGGCTCGAGCTATGGCTACACCTTC.

CDR3 DNA: TGTGCCAGCGGTCCATACAGGGGCCGCCAGCCCCAGCATTTT. Translating it yields CASGPYRGRQPQHF. The V call is TRBV6-5, the J call TRBJ1-5; TRBD1 agrees at 7 bases. Trimming at V came to 8 bases and at J to 7 bases, leaving 11 bases not matched to a gene. The CDR3 covers 14 residues. Germline V gene lookup returns CDR1 MNHEY and CDR2 SVGAGI.

The chain carries TRBV5-6 and TRBJ1-4; D remains ambiguous. Germline V lookup: CDR1 SGHDT, CDR2 YYEEEE. V shed 2 bases and J shed 4 bases, with 6 bases lying between them. The CDR3 extends over 13 amino acids. DNA for the CDR3: TGTGCCAGCAGCTTCCAGTTTAATGAAAAACTGTTTTTT. Encoded protein: CASSFQFNEKLFF.

This clone was observed once. J is TRBJ1-2 and V is TRBV7-9, with no clear D. Per the germline V gene, CDR1 is SEHNR and CDR2 is FQNEAQ (reference sequence). V was shortened by 5 bases and J by 2 bases, with 12 bases between the two germline ends. This CDR3 is 14 amino acids long. The CDR3 loop reads CASSHAGENYGYTF. The CDR3 DNA sequence: TGTGCCAGCAGCCACGCCGGGGAGAACTATGGCTACACCTTC.

The V and J genes are TRBV10-2 and TRBJ2-3; D is possibly TRBD2 (6 bases). V was trimmed by 4 bases and J by 1 base, leaving 15 bases between them. Per the germline V gene, CDR1 is WSHSY and CDR2 is SAAADI. CDR3 size: 16 residues. CDR3 coding DNA: TGCGCCAGCAGTGGGGCCTTGTCGGGGGGCACAGATACGCAGTATTTT. It codes for CASSGALSGGTDTQYF.

This chain uses TRBV6-1 with TRBJ2-1; 8 positions agree with TRBD1. There are 14 residues in the CDR3. The germline CDR1 and CDR2 sequences are MNHNS and SASEGT. After removal of 6 bases from V and 7 bases from J, the junction contained 8 bases not matched to a gene. The CDR3 nucleotides read TGTGCCAGCAGGACTCGGACAGGGATTAATGAGCAGTTCTTC. Protein: CASRTRTGINEQFF.

The gene calls are TRBV11-2 and TRBJ2-2, with D hard to call. The CDR3 has 13 amino acids. Germline V gene data show CDR1 as SGHAT and CDR2 as FQNNGV. V dropped 5 bases and J dropped 7 bases, with 11 bases sitting between them. The chain's CDR3 is CASSRVRLGELFF. The CDR3 DNA is TGTGCCAGCAGCCGAGTGAGGCTCGGGGAGCTGTTTTTT.